This TCR beta chain was observed in a study of CD8+ T cells in alopecia areata. Across the whole study: Oral tofacitinib (5 to 10 mg twice daily) was administered to treated patients.

Described treatment: oral pan-JAK inhibitor, 5-10 mg twice daily. Points on this clone: The antigen is not known.

RNA was extracted and reverse transcribed into cDNA as the sequencing template. Sequencing used immunoSEQ multiplex PCR; TCRdb keeps in-frame clones, though not all of them. The sample holds 150,000 or so clones, 85% to 90% seen once. J was trimmed by 6 bases and V by 0 bases; bases with no gene match: 4. CDR1 is MGHRA and CDR2 is YSYEKL in the germline V gene. The CDR3 totals 16 residues. Study-level points and caveats: Scalp sequencing also captures normal skin's resident alphabeta T cells. A large proportion of expanded lesional clones were detected persisting in scalp and blood during tofacitinib.

The material was CD8+ T cells sorted from blood, obtained at week 4, from a patient treated with tofacitinib. The source is a human donor with alopecia areata. The rearrangement links TRBV4-1 to TRBJ1-5; TRBD1 matches 11 bases. The CDR3 here is CASSQEDRGLFQPQHF. The CDR3 nucleotides read TGCGCCAGCAGCCAAGAGGACAGGGGGCTTTTTCAGCCCCAGCATTTT.